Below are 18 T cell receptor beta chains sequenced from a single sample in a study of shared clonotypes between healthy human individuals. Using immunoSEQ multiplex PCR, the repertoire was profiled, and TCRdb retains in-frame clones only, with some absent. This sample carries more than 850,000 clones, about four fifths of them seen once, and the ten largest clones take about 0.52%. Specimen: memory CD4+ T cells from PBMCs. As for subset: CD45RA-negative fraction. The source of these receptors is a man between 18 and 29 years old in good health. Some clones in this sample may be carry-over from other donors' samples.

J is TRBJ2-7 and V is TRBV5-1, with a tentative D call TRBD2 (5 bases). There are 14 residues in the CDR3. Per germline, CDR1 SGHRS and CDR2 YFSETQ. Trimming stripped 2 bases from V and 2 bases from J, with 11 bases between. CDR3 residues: CASSFTAEAYEQYF. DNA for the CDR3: TGCGCCAGCAGCTTTACTGCGGAGGCCTACGAGCAGTACTTC. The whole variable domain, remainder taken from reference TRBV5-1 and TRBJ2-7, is KAGVTQTPRYLIKTRGQQVTLSCSPISGHRSVSWYQQTPGQGLQFLFEYFSETQRNKGNFPGRFSGRQFSNSRSEMNVSTLELGDSALYLCASSFTAEAYEQYFGPGTRLTVT.

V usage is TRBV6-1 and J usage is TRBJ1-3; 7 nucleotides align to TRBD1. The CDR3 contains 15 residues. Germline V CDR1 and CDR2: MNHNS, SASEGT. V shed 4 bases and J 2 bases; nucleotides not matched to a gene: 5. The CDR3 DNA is TGTGCCAGCAGTGCTACAGGGGTAGCTGGAAACACCATATATTTT. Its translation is CASSATGVAGNTIYF.

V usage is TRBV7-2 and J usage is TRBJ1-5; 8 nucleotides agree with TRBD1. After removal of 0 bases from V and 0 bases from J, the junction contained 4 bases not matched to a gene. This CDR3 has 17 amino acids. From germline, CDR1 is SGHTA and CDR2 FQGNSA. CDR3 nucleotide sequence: TGTGCCAGCAGCTTAGCCGCAGGGGGCGGTAGCAATCAGCCCCAGCATTTT. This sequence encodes CASSLAAGGGSNQPQHF.

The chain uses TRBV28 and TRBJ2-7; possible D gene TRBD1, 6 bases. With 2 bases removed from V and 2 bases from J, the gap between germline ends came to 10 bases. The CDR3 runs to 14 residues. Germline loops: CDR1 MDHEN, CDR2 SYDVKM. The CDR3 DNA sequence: TGTGCCAGCAGTTTACAGGGGCGACCCTACGAGCAGTACTTC. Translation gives CASSLQGRPYEQYF.

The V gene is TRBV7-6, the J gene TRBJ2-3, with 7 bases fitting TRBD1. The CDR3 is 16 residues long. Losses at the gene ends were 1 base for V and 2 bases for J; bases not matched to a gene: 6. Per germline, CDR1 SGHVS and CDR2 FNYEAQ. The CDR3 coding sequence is TGTGCCAGCAGCTTAGAGTCAGGGGGACCCACAGATACGCAGTATTTT. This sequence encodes CASSLESGGPTDTQYF.

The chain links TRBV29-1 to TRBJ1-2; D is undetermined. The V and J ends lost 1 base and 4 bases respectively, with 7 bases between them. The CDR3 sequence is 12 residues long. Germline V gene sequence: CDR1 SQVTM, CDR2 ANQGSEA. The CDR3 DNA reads TGCAGCGTTGAAGGGACTACCTATGGCTACACCTTC. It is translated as CSVEGTTYGYTF.

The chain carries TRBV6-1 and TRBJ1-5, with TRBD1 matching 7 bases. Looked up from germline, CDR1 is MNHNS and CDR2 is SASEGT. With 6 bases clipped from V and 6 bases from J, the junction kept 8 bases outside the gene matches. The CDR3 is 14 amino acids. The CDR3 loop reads CASSRDRVGQPQHF. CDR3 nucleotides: TGTGCCAGCAGCCGCGACAGGGTCGGTCAGCCCCAGCATTTT.

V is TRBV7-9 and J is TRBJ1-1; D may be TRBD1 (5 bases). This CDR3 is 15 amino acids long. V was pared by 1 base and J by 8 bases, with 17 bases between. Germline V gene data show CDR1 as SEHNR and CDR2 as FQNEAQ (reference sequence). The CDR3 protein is CASSLVSGNNIEAFF. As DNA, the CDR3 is TGTGCCAGCAGCTTAGTATCAGGGAACAATATCGAAGCTTTCTTT.

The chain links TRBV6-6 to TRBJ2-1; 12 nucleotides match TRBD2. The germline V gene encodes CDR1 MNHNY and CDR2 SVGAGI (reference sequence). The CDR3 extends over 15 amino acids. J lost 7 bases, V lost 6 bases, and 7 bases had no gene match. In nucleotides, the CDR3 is TGTGCCAGCAGCCCGACTAGCGGGAGTGCTAATGAGCAGTTCTTC. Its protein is CASSPTSGSANEQFF.

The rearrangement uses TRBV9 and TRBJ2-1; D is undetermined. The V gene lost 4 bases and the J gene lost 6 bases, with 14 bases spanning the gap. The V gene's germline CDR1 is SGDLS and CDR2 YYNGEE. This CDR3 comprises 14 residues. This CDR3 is CASSQTGNPNEQFF. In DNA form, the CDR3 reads TGTGCCAGCAGCCAGACTGGAAATCCCAATGAGCAGTTCTTC.

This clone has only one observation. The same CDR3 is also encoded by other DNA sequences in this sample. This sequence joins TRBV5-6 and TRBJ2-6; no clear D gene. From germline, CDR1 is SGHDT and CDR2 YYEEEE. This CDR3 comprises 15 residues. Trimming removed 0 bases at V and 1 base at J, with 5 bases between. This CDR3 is CASSLGLSGANVLTF. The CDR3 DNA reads TGTGCCAGCAGCTTGGGTTTATCTGGGGCCAACGTCCTGACTTTC. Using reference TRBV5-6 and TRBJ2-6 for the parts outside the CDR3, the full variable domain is DAGVTQSPTHLIKTRGQQVTLRCSPKSGHDTVSWYQQALGQGPQFIFQYYEEEERQRGNFPDRFSGHQFPNYSSELNVNALLLGDSALYLCASSLGLSGANVLTFGAGSRLTVL.

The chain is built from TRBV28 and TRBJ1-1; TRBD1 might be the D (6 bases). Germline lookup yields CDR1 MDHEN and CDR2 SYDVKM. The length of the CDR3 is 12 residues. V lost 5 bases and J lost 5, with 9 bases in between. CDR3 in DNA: TGTGCCAGCAGTCCCGGACAGACTGAAGCTTTCTTT. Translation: CASSPGQTEAFF.

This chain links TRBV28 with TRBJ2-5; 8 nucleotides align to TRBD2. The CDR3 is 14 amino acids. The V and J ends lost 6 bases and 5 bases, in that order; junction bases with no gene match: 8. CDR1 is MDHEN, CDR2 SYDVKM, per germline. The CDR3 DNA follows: TGTGCCAGCAGGCCAGCGGGGGCATTTGAGACCCAGTACTTC. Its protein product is CASRPAGAFETQYF.

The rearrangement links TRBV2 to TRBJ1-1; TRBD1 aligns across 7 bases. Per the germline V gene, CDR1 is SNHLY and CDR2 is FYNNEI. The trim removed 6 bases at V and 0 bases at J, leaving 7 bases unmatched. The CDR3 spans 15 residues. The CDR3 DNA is TGTGCCAGCAGCGAACAGGGGACGTTGAACACTGAAGCTTTCTTT. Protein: CASSEQGTLNTEAFF.

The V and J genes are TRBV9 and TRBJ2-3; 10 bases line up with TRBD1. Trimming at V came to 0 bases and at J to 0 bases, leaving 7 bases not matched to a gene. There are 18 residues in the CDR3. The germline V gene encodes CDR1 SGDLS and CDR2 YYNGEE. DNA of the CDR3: TGTGCCAGCAGCGTAGAATTCCGGGGACAGGGGAGCACAGATACGCAGTATTTT. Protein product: CASSVEFRGQGSTDTQYF.

The CDR3 protein is CASSSEGSGTGEAFF. For the CDR3, the DNA is TGCGCCAGCAGCTCAGAAGGATCTGGGACAGGAGAAGCTTTCTTT. The rearrangement links TRBV5-1 to TRBJ1-1; TRBD1 agrees at 8 bases. In germline, CDR1 is SGHRS, CDR2 YFSETQ. The CDR3 is made up of 15 amino acids. V shed 3 bases, J shed 8 bases, and the junction held 12 bases outside the gene matches.

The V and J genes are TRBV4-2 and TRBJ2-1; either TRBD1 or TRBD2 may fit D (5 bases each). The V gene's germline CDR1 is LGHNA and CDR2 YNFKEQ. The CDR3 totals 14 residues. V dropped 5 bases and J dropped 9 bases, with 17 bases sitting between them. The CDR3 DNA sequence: TGTGCCAGCAGCAGCGGTTCAGGGTTCGGTGAGCAGTTCTTC. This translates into CASSSGSGFGEQFF.

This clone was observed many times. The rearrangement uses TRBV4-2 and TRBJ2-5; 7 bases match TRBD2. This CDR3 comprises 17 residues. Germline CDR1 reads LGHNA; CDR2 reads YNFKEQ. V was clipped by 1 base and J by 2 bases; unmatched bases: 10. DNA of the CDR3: TGTGCCAGCAGCCAAGGATTCTCTAGCGGTAAACAAGAGACCCAGTACTTC. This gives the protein CASSQGFSSGKQETQYF.